What follows describes a single TCR beta chain. Its antigen is unidentified. The 5'RACE method, run with constant-segment primers, produced TCR alpha and TCR beta cDNA libraries (carrying sample barcodes and UMIs). Each CDR3 protein is one row after TCRdb ran MiXCR on the 5' RACE reads. The profile shows a few hundred thousand distinct CDR3 sequences, approximately 9% of them singletons. These data originate in a study of T-cell memory formation after mild COVID-19. Study findings and constraints: A second wave of clones peaked on day 37, and their SARS-CoV-2 specificity went unconfirmed.

The germline CDR1 and CDR2 sequences are MNHEY and SVGAGI. There are 14 residues in the CDR3. V lost 7 bases to trimming and J lost 6 bases, with 13 bases between them. The sample comprised PBMCs or a T cell subset sorted from them (not recorded which). This receptor was taken from a man aged 18-30 years who had mild COVID-19 (a few samples of this study predate the infection). Cell type and time point are not known. This chain links TRBV6-5 with TRBJ1-6; D is possibly TRBD1 (5 bases). Written as DNA, the CDR3 is TGTGCCAGCACGGCAGGGATTTCTAATTCACCCCTCCACTTT. Amino acids: CASTAGISNSPLHF.